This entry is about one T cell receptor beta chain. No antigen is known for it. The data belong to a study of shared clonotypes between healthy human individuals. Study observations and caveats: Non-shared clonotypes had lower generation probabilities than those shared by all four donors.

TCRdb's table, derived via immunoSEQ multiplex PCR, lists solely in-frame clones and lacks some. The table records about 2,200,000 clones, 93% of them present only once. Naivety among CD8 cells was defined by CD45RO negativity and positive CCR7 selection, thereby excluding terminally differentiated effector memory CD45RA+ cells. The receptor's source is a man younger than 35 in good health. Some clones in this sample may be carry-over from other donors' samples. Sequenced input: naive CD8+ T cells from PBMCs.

As DNA, the CDR3 is TGTGCCAGCAGCTTTAACATCATGAACACTGAAGCTTTCTTT. This codes for CASSFNIMNTEAFF. J is TRBJ1-1 and V is TRBV7-9; D ambiguous. V was clipped by 3 bases and J by 0 bases, with 8 bases between them. This CDR3 has 14 amino acids. Looked up from germline, CDR1 is SEHNR and CDR2 is FQNEAQ (reference sequence).